This TCR beta chain was profiled in a study of CD8 T cells in ankylosing spondylitis. In its sample, this clonotype was seen many times. TCRdb fed the 5' RACE reads into MiXCR, producing one record per CDR3 protein. The data show 150,000 to 250,000 distinct CDR3 sequences, with 9.5% to 15% seen just once and about 17% held by the top ten. The CDR3 runs to 13 residues. Germline lookup yields CDR1 MDHEN and CDR2 SYDVKM. Trimming took 7 bases from V and 9 from J; bases not matched to a gene: 9. This rearrangement joins TRBV28 to TRBJ2-3, with TRBD2 matching over 8 bases. Sequenced: blood, either unsorted or a sorted T cell fraction (not recorded which). The TCR sequence derives from a male donor with ankylosing spondylitis or in good health (not recorded which). This CDR3 is CASTLFRGGTQYF. CDR3 coding DNA: TGTGCCAGCACCCTTTTTCGGGGGGGCACGCAGTATTTT.